This passage covers 31 T cell receptor beta chains from one sample sequenced in a study of blood T cell repertoires in COVID-19. Measured with immunoSEQ multiplex PCR; TCRdb has only the in-frame clones, and not every one. Of around 180,000 clones detected, roughly nine tenths appear once; the ten largest clones hold 2.1%. The sequenced sample was peripheral blood. The receptors were sampled from a man between 65 and 80 years old with active or convalescent COVID-19.

The rearrangement links TRBV5-1 to TRBJ2-4; the match to TRBD1 covers 7 bases. The germline V gene has CDR1 SGHRS and CDR2 YFSETQ. V shed 4 bases and J 3 bases; nucleotides not matched to a gene: 1. This CDR3 spans 13 amino acids. The CDR3 sequence is CASSRDSKNIQYF. Written as DNA, the CDR3 is TGCGCCAGCAGCAGGGACAGCAAAAACATTCAGTACTTC.

The chain recombines TRBV9 with TRBJ2-4; 7 bases map to TRBD1. J lost 5 bases, V lost 4 bases, and 3 bases had no gene match. In germline, CDR1 is SGDLS, CDR2 YYNGEE. This CDR3 is built from 13 residues. Here the CDR3 DNA reads TGTGCCAGCAGCACCGGACAGGAAAACATTCAGTACTTC. Its translation: CASSTGQENIQYF.

The chain carries TRBV12-3 or TRBV12-4 and TRBJ1-5, with a possible D match to TRBD1 (5 bases). The CDR3 is 13 amino acids. V dropped 5 bases and J dropped 3 bases, with 8 bases sitting between them. CDR3 coding DNA: TGTGCCAGCAGTACAGGAGACAATCAGCCCCAGCATTTT. It yields the protein CASSTGDNQPQHF.

The V and J genes are TRBV10-2 and TRBJ2-7; TRBD1 is a possible D gene (7 bases). Germline V lookup: CDR1 WSHSY, CDR2 SAAADI. Trimming pared 6 bases from V and 2 bases from J, leaving 20 bases between. The CDR3 sequence is 16 residues long. For the CDR3, the DNA is TGCGCCAGCAGGGACCCAGGGGGGCCTTCCACCTACGAGCAGTACTTC. The encoded protein is CASRDPGGPSTYEQYF.

The V gene is TRBV29-1, the J gene TRBJ2-7, with 7 nucleotides matching TRBD1. CDR3 size: 11 residues. Germline CDR1 and CDR2: SQVTM and ANQGSEA. V lost 7 bases to trimming and J lost 5 bases; unmatched junction nucleotides: 5. CDR3 loop: CSARRGHEQYF. The CDR3 DNA follows: TGCAGCGCCCGAAGGGGGCACGAGCAGTACTTC.

The chain links TRBV7-9 to TRBJ2-7, with D possibly matching TRBD2 (7 bases). Trimming removed 2 bases from V and 2 bases from J, with 13 bases in between. This CDR3 is built from 15 residues. CDR1 is SEHNR, CDR2 FQNEAQ, per germline (reference sequence). CDR3 loop: CASSLIGGAPYEQYF. The CDR3 DNA reads TGTGCCAGCAGCTTAATTGGGGGGGCACCCTACGAGCAGTACTTC. The whole variable domain, filled in from reference TRBV7-9 and TRBJ2-7, reads DTGVSQNPRHKITKRGQNVTFRCDPISEHNRLYWYRQTLGQGPEFLTYFQNEAQLEKSRLLSDRFSAERPKGSFSTLEIQRTEQGDSAMYLCASSLIGGAPYEQYFGPGTRLTVT.

The chain recombines TRBV6-2 or TRBV6-3 with TRBJ2-7; D is possibly TRBD2 (5 bases). V lost 5 bases, J lost 3 bases, and 20 bases lay in between. This CDR3 region has 16 residues. Germline assignment: CDR1 MNHEY and CDR2 SVGEGT. The CDR3 here is CASSPLEGLLNYEQYF. The CDR3 DNA reads as TGTGCCAGCAGTCCCTTAGAGGGCCTACTGAACTACGAGCAGTACTTC.

This clone has a single count. The CDR3 is CASSSDGKSGYTF. CDR3 DNA: TGTGCCAGCAGTTCCGACGGGAAGAGTGGCTACACCTTC. The chain uses TRBV28 and TRBJ1-2; D unresolved. The CDR3 is 13 amino acids. The V gene's germline CDR1 is MDHEN and CDR2 SYDVKM. V lost 4 bases to trimming and J lost 7 bases, with 13 bases between them.

The chain recombines TRBV9 with TRBJ1-3, with D maybe TRBD1 (5 bases). V dropped 0 bases and J dropped 0 bases, with 13 bases sitting between them. Germline V gene sequence: CDR1 SGDLS, CDR2 YYNGEE. The CDR3 runs 17 residues. The CDR3 protein is CASSVVEGLASGNTIYF. CDR3 bases: TGTGCCAGCAGCGTAGTAGAGGGACTGGCCTCTGGAAACACCATATATTTT.

V gene TRBV2 combines with J gene TRBJ2-5; 10 nucleotides align to TRBD1. V shed 6 bases and J 3 bases; nucleotides not matched to a gene: 7. Germline V gene data show CDR1 as SNHLY and CDR2 as FYNNEI. This CDR3 is 15 amino acids long. CDR3 residues: CASRTRTGGKETQYF. The CDR3 bases are TGTGCCAGCAGAACCCGGACAGGGGGAAAAGAGACCCAGTACTTC.

The chain joins TRBV11-3 to TRBJ2-1, with 7 bases that match TRBD2. Per germline, CDR1 SGHNT and CDR2 YENEEA. This CDR3 region has 20 residues. Trimming cost V 0 bases and J 6 bases; bases outside gene matches: 20. The CDR3 DNA sequence: TGTGCCAGCAGCTTAGATCTTATGGGTTTATCGGGACTATCGATCAATGAGCAGTTCTTC. Protein: CASSLDLMGLSGLSINEQFF.

The rearrangement uses TRBV6-5 and TRBJ1-2; D uncertain. Trimming left V 2 bases short and J 5 bases short, with 12 bases between. This CDR3 spans 14 amino acids. Germline V CDR1 and CDR2: MNHEY, SVGAGI. The DNA for the CDR3 is TGTGCCAGCAGTTACGCGGGGTTTCCTTATGGCTACACCTTC. This encodes CASSYAGFPYGYTF.

The chain links TRBV28 to TRBJ1-5, with 9 positions matching TRBD1. This CDR3 is built from 15 residues. Looked up from germline, CDR1 is MDHEN and CDR2 is SYDVKM. Trimming at V came to 2 bases and at J to 5 bases, leaving 4 bases not matched to a gene. Here the CDR3 reads CASSLPGQGYQPQHF. The CDR3 DNA reads TGTGCCAGCAGTTTACCCGGACAGGGGTATCAGCCCCAGCATTTT.

This clone has only one observation. The genes are TRBV4-3 and TRBJ2-1; 10 nucleotides agree with TRBD2. Germline loops: CDR1 LGHNA, CDR2 YSLEER. V was clipped by 2 bases and J by 4 bases; unmatched bases: 5. CDR3 size: 16 residues. The CDR3 nucleotides read TGCGCCAGCAGCCAACAAGCGGGGGGGCCATACAATGAGCAGTTCTTC. It codes for CASSQQAGGPYNEQFF.

This chain uses TRBV27 with TRBJ2-6; D is perhaps TRBD1 (6 bases). Trimming cost V 6 bases and J 3 bases, with 15 bases left between them. Germline values: CDR1 MNHEY, CDR2 SMNVEV (reference sequence). This CDR3 is 16 amino acids long. The chain's CDR3 is CASSPKGGVGANVLTF. The CDR3 region has the DNA TGTGCCAGCAGCCCGAAAGGGGGTGTTGGGGCCAACGTCCTGACTTTC.

The CDR3, as DNA: TGCGCCAGCAGCTTGAAGGGGAAGACTGAAGCTTTCTTT. Its protein product is CASSLKGKTEAFF. J is TRBJ1-1 and V is TRBV5-1; TRBD1 might be the D (5 bases). The V gene lost 1 base and the J gene lost 5 bases, with 9 bases spanning the gap. This CDR3 contains 13 residues. Germline lookup yields CDR1 SGHRS and CDR2 YFSETQ.

The rearrangement joins TRBV28 to TRBJ2-7, with TRBD2 identical over 11 bases. Germline values: CDR1 MDHEN, CDR2 SYDVKM. The CDR3 has 16 amino acids. Losses at the gene ends were 6 bases for V and 3 bases for J; bases not matched to a gene: 10. CDR3 residues: CASRQIAGGPFYEQYF. CDR3 DNA: TGTGCCAGCAGACAAATAGCGGGAGGGCCGTTCTACGAGCAGTACTTC.

J is TRBJ1-2 and V is TRBV7-2; the D is unclear. This CDR3 is built from 13 residues. From germline, CDR1 is SGHTA and CDR2 FQGNSA. Trimming stripped 5 bases from V and 4 bases from J, with 11 bases between. DNA of the CDR3: TGTGCCAGCAGCCCGAAGAGAGTCTATGGCTACACCTTC. This encodes CASSPKRVYGYTF.

This chain uses TRBV5-8 with TRBJ2-7; 12 bases match TRBD2. The CDR3 consists of 17 residues. CDR1 and CDR2 (germline): SGHTS, YDEGEE. V lost 1 base and J lost 4; bases outside the gene matches: 9. The CDR3 DNA reads as TGTGCCAGCAGCTTGTTGGGGACTAGCGGGTTCGAATACGAGCAGTACTTC. It yields the protein CASSLLGTSGFEYEQYF. Combining the CDR3 with reference TRBV5-8 and TRBJ2-7 gives the whole variable domain EAGVTQSPTHLIKTRGQQATLRCSPISGHTSVYWYQQALGLGLQFLLWYDEGEERNRGNFPPRFSGRQFPNYSSELNVNALELEDSALYLCASSLLGTSGFEYEQYFGPGTRLTVT.

This clone was detected a few times. The chain carries TRBV29-1 and TRBJ2-1, with 10 bases matching TRBD2. With 7 bases clipped from V and 8 bases from J, the junction kept 8 bases outside the gene matches. Looked up from germline, CDR1 is SQVTM and CDR2 is ANQGSEA. This CDR3 comprises 13 residues. CDR3: CSGRAGGHDEQFF. The DNA of the CDR3 is TGCAGCGGGCGAGCGGGGGGGCATGATGAGCAGTTCTTC.

The chain uses TRBV20-1 and TRBJ2-7; D remains ambiguous. This CDR3 has 13 residues. In germline, CDR1 is DFQATT, CDR2 SNEGSKA (reference sequence). Between the trimmed V and J ends, which lost 3 bases and 3 bases, there was a span of 12 bases. This CDR3 is CSASPPSFYEQYF. The DNA for the CDR3 is TGCAGTGCTAGTCCCCCTAGTTTCTACGAGCAGTACTTC.

This chain connects TRBV2 to TRBJ2-7, with TRBD1 matching over 9 bases. Germline V gives CDR1 SNHLY, CDR2 FYNNEI. Germline trimming cut 6 bases from V and 3 bases from J; bases unmatched to any gene: 3. The CDR3 is made up of 13 amino acids. Written as DNA, the CDR3 is TGTGCCAGCAGCCTGGACAGGGGCTACGAGCAGTACTTC. Its translation is CASSLDRGYEQYF.

V usage is TRBV7-9 and J usage is TRBJ1-5; D gene uncertain. The germline V gene has CDR1 SEHNR and CDR2 FQNEAQ (reference sequence). The CDR3 sequence is 12 residues long. V was pared by 6 bases and J by 3 bases, with 6 bases between. In DNA form, the CDR3 reads TGTGCCAGCAGTGTCAACAATCAGCCCCAGCATTTT. Residues: CASSVNNQPQHF.

The chain combines TRBV5-6 with TRBJ1-3; the D gene is possibly TRBD1 (6 bases). The length of the CDR3 is 17 residues. Germline CDR1 SGHDT, CDR2 YYEEEE. The V and J ends lost 4 bases and 0 bases respectively, with 17 bases between them. This CDR3 reads CASSLITGINSGNTIYF. The DNA of the CDR3 is TGTGCCAGCAGCCTCATCACAGGGATTAACTCTGGAAACACCATATATTTT.

The V gene is TRBV7-9, the J gene TRBJ2-5; TRBD1 agrees at 7 bases. Germline V gene data show CDR1 as SEHNR and CDR2 as FQNEAQ (reference sequence). V was pared by 5 bases and J by 1 base, with 7 bases of the junction left unmatched. The CDR3 extends over 15 amino acids. The CDR3 DNA reads TGTGCCAGCAGCCGCGGACAGGCCCTCCAAGAGACCCAGTACTTC. Translation: CASSRGQALQETQYF.

The CDR3 here is CASSGQMNTEAFF. DNA of the CDR3: TGCGCCAGCAGTGGACAGATGAACACTGAAGCTTTCTTT. The chain has TRBV10-1 and TRBJ1-1, with D perhaps TRBD1 (5 bases). V was cut by 4 bases and J by 0 bases, with 6 bases left in between. Germline CDR1 is WNHNN and CDR2 is SYGVQD (reference sequence). CDR3 size: 13 residues.

The chain is built from TRBV6-5 and TRBJ2-3; a possible D gene is TRBD1 (6 bases). The CDR3 runs to 15 residues. The V gene's germline CDR1 is MNHEY and CDR2 SVGAGI. Trimming removed 6 bases from V and 7 bases from J, with 20 bases in between. The CDR3 nucleotides are TGTGCCAGCAGGATCAGGGACAACATCCACAATACGCAGTATTTT. Protein: CASRIRDNIHNTQYF.

The gene calls are TRBV28 and TRBJ1-2; D is uncertain. Germline CDR1 and CDR2: MDHEN and SYDVKM. V gave up 5 bases and J gave up 0 bases, with 13 bases separating them. The CDR3 totals 15 residues. The CDR3 DNA is TGTGCCAGCAGTCCGCAGGCTCCAGCTAACTATGGCTACACCTTC. Amino acid sequence: CASSPQAPANYGYTF.

The chain joins TRBV7-2 to TRBJ1-2; D perhaps matches TRBD1 (5 bases). CDR1 and CDR2 (germline): SGHTA, FQGNSA. Trimming shortened V by 4 bases and J by 8 bases, and 26 bases separated the two germline ends. This CDR3 has 17 amino acids. The CDR3 loop reads CASSSKGGQGSEEGYTF. In DNA, the CDR3 is TGTGCCAGCAGCTCCAAGGGAGGGCAGGGCTCGGAGGAGGGCTACACCTTC.

The chain couples TRBV6-5 to TRBJ2-7; possible D gene TRBD1, 5 bases. The CDR3 extends over 15 amino acids. Germline V gene lookup returns CDR1 MNHEY and CDR2 SVGAGI. V was clipped by 3 bases and J by 3 bases, with 15 bases between them. The CDR3 is CASSYSRGHHYEQYF. In DNA form, the CDR3 reads TGTGCCAGCAGTTATAGTAGAGGACACCACTACGAGCAGTACTTC.

This clone was detected once. This chain connects TRBV6-2 or TRBV6-3 to TRBJ2-1; D is ambiguous. The V end lost 4 bases, the J end lost 3 bases, and 13 bases lay between the germline ends. This CDR3 contains 15 residues. CDR1 and CDR2 (germline): MNHEY, SVGEGT. The CDR3: CASSLRMTYYNEQFF. In nucleotides, the CDR3 is TGTGCCAGCAGTTTGCGGATGACCTACTACAATGAGCAGTTCTTC.